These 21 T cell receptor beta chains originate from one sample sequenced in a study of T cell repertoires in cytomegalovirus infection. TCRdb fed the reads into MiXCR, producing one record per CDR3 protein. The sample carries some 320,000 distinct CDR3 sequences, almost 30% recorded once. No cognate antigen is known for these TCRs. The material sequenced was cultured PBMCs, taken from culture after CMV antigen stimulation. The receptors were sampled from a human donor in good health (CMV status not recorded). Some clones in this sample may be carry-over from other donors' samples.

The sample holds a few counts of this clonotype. The CDR3 sequence: CASSLAYRPSGDTEAFF. DNA for the CDR3: TGTGCCAGCAGCTTAGCGTATAGGCCCTCGGGGGATACTGAAGCTTTCTTT. The J gene is TRBJ1-1, the V gene TRBV7-9; perhaps TRBD1 as D (5 bases). The CDR3 sequence is 17 residues long. Germline V gene data show CDR1 as SEHNR and CDR2 as FQNEAQ (reference sequence). The V and J ends lost 0 bases and 5 bases respectively, with 19 bases between them.

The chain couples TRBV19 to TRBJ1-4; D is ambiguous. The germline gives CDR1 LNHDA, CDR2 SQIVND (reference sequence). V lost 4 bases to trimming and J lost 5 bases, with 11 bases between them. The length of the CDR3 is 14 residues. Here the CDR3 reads CASSTLALNEKLFF. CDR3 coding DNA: TGTGCCAGTAGTACACTGGCTCTAAATGAAAAACTGTTTTTT. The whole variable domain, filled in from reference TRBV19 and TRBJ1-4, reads DGGITQSPKYLFRKEGQNVTLSCEQNLNHDAMYWYRQDPGQGLRLIYYSQIVNDFQKGDIAEGYSVSREKKESFPLTVTSAQKNPTAFYLCASSTLALNEKLFFGSGTQLSVL.

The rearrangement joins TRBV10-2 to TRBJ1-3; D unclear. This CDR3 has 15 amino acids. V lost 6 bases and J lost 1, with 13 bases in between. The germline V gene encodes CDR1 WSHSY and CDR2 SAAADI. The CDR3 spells CASRKGTASGNTIYF. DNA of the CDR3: TGCGCCAGCAGGAAGGGTACGGCGTCTGGAAACACCATATATTTT.

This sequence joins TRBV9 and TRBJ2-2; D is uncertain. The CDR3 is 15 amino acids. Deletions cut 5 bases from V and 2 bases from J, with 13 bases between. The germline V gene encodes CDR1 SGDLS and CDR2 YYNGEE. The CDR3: CASRRSISNTGELFF. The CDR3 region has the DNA TGTGCCAGCAGACGGTCCATCTCAAACACCGGGGAGCTGTTTTTT.

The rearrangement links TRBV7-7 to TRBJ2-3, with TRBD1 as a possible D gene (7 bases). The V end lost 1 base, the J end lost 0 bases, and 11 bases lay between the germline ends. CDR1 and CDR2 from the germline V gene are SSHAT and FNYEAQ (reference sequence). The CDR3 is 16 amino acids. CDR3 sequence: CASSLEAGGSTDTQYF. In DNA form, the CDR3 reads TGTGCCAGCAGCTTAGAGGCAGGGGGGAGCACAGATACGCAGTATTTT.

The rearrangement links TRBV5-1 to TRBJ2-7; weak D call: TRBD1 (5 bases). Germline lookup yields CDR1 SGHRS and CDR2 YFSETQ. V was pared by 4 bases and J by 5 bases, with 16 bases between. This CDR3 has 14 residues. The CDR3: CASSPDSPANEQYF. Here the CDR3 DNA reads TGCGCCAGCAGCCCCGACAGTCCAGCCAACGAGCAGTACTTC.

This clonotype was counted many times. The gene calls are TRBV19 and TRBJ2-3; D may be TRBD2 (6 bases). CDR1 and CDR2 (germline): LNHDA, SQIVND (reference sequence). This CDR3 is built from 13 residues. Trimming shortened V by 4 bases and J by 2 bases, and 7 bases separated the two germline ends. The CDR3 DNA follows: TGTGCCAGTAGTAGGGACTTCACAGATACGCAGTATTTT. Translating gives CASSRDFTDTQYF.

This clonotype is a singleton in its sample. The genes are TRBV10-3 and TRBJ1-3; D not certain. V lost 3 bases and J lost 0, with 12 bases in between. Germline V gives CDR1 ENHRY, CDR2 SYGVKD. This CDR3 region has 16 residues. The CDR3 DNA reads TGTGCCATCAGTGACCCGGGAGAGAACTCTGGAAACACCATATATTTT. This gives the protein CAISDPGENSGNTIYF.

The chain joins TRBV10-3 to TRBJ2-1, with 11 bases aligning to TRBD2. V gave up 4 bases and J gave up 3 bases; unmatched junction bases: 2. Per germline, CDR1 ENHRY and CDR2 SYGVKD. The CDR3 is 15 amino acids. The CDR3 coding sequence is TGTGCCATCAGTGGGGGACTAGCGGACTACAATGAGCAGTTCTTC. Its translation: CAISGGLADYNEQFF.

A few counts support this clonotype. CDR3: CASSATLRGYGYTF. DNA of the CDR3: TGTGCCAGCAGTGCGACTCTCAGGGGGTATGGCTACACCTTC. This sequence joins TRBV6-2 or TRBV6-3 and TRBJ1-2; 7 nucleotides match TRBD1. The CDR3 length is 14 residues. Per the germline V gene, CDR1 is MNHEY and CDR2 is SVGEGT. V was pared by 5 bases and J by 5 bases, with 8 bases of the junction left unmatched.

The CDR3 loop is CASSLASLNQPQHF. CDR3 DNA sequence: TGTGCCAGCAGTCTCGCGAGTCTCAATCAGCCCCAGCATTTT. The chain uses TRBV2 and TRBJ1-5; D is uncertain. The CDR3 has 14 residues. Per germline, CDR1 SNHLY and CDR2 FYNNEI. V lost 5 bases and J 3 bases, leaving 11 bases between the germline ends.

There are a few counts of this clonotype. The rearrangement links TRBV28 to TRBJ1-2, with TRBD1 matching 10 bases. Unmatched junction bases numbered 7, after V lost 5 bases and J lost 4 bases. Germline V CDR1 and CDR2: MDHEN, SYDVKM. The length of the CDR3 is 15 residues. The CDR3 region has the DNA TGTGCCAGCAGTGCCGGGACAGGGGATGGCTATGGCTACACCTTC. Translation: CASSAGTGDGYGYTF.

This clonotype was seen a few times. The CDR3 region has the DNA TGTGCCAGTCAAGAGGACAGCTCCTATAATTCACCCCTCCACTTT. Amino acid sequence: CASQEDSSYNSPLHF. This chain connects TRBV7-3 to TRBJ1-6; a weak D match, TRBD1 (6 bases). V was clipped by 9 bases and J by 0 bases, with 12 bases between them. This CDR3 comprises 15 residues. Per the germline V gene, CDR1 is SGHTA and CDR2 is FQGTGA.

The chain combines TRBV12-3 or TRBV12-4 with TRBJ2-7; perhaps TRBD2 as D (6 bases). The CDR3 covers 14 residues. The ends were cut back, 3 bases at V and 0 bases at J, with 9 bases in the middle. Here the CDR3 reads CASSLGGTSYEQYF. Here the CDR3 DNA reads TGTGCCAGCAGTTTGGGGGGTACCTCCTACGAGCAGTACTTC.

This CDR3 is CASSTSEGNYGYTF. The DNA of the CDR3 is TGTGCCAGTAGTACGTCAGAGGGGAACTATGGCTACACCTTC. The chain uses TRBV19 and TRBJ1-2, with D perhaps TRBD1 (5 bases). Germline CDR1 reads LNHDA; CDR2 reads SQIVND (reference sequence). The CDR3 has 14 residues. The V end was cut by 4 bases, the J end by 2 bases, with 11 bases between.

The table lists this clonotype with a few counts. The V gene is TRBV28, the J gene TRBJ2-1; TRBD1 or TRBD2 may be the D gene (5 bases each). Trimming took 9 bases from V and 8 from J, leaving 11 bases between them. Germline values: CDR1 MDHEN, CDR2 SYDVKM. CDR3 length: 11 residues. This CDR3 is CARTGDDEQFF. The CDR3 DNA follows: TGTGCCAGGACTGGGGACGATGAGCAGTTCTTC.

CDR3 in DNA: TGTGCCAGCAGCCAAGATATGGGACAGTCCGCCACTGAAGCTTTCTTT. It codes for CASSQDMGQSATEAFF. The V gene is TRBV4-2, the J gene TRBJ1-1, with 7 bases lining up with TRBD1. V was pared by 0 bases and J by 4 bases, with 8 bases of the junction left unmatched. Germline CDR1 reads LGHNA; CDR2 reads YNFKEQ. CDR3 length equals 16 residues.

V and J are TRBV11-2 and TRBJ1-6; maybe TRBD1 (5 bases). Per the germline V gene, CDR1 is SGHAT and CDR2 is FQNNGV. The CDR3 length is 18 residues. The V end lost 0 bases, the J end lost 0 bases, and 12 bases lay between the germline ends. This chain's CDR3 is CASSLEGRMSSYNSPLHF. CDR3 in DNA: TGTGCCAGCAGCTTAGAGGGACGGATGAGCTCCTATAATTCACCCCTCCACTTT.

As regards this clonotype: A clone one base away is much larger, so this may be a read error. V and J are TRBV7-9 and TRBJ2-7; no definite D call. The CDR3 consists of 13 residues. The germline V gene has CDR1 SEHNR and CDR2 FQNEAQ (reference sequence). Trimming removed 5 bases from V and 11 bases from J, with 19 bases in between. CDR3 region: CASSTSDRQEKYF. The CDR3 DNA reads TGTGCCAGCAGCACCTCCGACCGCCAGGAGAAGTACTTC.

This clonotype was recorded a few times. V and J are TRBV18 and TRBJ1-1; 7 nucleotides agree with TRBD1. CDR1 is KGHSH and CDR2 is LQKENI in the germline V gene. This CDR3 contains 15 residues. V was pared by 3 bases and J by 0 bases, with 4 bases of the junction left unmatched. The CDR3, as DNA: TGTGCCAGCTCACCTACAACAGGGGTGAACACTGAAGCTTTCTTT. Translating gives CASSPTTGVNTEAFF.

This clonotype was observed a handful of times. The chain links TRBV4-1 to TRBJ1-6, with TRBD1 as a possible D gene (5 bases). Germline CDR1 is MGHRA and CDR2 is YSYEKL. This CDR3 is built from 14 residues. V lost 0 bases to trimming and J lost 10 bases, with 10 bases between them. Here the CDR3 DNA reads TGCGCCAGCAGCCAAGAGGAGGGGAGCTCACCCCTCCACTTT. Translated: CASSQEEGSSPLHF.